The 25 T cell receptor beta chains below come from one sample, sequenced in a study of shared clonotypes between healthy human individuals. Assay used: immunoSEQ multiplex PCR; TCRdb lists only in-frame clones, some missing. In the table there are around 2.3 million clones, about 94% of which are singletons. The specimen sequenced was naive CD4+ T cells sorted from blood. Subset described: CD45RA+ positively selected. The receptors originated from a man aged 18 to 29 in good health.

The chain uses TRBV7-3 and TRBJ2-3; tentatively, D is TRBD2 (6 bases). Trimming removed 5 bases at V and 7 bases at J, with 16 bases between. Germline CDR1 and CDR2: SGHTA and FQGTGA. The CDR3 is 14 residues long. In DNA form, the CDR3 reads TGTGCCAGCAGCCGGGGGACCGACCCGAATACGCAGTATTTT. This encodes CASSRGTDPNTQYF.

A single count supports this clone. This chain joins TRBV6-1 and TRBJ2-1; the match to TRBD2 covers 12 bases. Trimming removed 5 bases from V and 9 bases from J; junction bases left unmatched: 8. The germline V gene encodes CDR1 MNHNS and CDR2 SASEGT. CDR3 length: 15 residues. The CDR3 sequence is CASSLPSGGAVEQFF. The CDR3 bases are TGTGCCAGCAGTTTACCTAGCGGGGGGGCCGTTGAGCAGTTCTTC.

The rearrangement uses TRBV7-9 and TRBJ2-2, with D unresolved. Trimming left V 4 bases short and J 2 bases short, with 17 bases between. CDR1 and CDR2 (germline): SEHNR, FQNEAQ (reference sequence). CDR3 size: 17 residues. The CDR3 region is CASSSRLGVLNTGELFF. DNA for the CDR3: TGTGCCAGCAGCTCCAGGTTAGGAGTACTTAACACCGGGGAGCTGTTTTTT. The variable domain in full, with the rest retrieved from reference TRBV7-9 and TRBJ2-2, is DTGVSQNPRHKITKRGQNVTFRCDPISEHNRLYWYRQTLGQGPEFLTYFQNEAQLEKSRLLSDRFSAERPKGSFSTLEIQRTEQGDSAMYLCASSSRLGVLNTGELFFGEGSRLTVL.

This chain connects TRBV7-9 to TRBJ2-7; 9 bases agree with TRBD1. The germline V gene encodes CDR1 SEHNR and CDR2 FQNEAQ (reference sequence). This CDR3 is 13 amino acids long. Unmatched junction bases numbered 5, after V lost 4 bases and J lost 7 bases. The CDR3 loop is CASSWDRAGEQYF. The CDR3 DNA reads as TGTGCCAGCAGCTGGGACAGGGCGGGGGAGCAGTACTTC.

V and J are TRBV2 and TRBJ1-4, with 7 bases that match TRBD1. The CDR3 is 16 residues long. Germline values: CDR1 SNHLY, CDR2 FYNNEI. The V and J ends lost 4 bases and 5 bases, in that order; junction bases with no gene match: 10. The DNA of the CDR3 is TGTGCCAGCAGTGGCCAACAGGGGTCTATAAATGAAAAACTGTTTTTT. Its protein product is CASSGQQGSINEKLFF. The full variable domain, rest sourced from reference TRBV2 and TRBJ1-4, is EPEVTQTPSHQVTQMGQEVILRCVPISNHLYFYWYRQILGQKVEFLVSFYNNEISEKSEIFDDQFSVERPDGSNFTLKIRSTKLEDSAMYFCASSGQQGSINEKLFFGSGTQLSVL.

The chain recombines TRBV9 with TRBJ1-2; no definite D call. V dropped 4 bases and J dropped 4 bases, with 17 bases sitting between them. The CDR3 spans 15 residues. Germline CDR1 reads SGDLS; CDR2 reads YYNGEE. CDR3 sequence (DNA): TGTGCCAGCAGCATAGATCCGGGGTCCGGCTATGGCTACACCTTC. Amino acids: CASSIDPGSGYGYTF.

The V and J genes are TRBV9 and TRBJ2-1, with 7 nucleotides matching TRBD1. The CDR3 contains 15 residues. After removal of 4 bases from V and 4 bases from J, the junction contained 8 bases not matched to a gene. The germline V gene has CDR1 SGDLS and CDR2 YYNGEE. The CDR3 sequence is CASSPLGQEYNEQFF. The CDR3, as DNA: TGTGCCAGCAGCCCCCTCGGACAGGAGTACAATGAGCAGTTCTTC.

CDR3 bases: TGTGCCAGCTCACCAGGCGGGGTAAACTATGGCTACACCTTC. Translation: CASSPGGVNYGYTF. The gene calls are TRBV18 and TRBJ1-2; D not certain. The CDR3 totals 14 residues. Germline V gene data show CDR1 as KGHSH and CDR2 as LQKENI. Trimming left V 2 bases short and J 2 bases short, with 9 bases between.

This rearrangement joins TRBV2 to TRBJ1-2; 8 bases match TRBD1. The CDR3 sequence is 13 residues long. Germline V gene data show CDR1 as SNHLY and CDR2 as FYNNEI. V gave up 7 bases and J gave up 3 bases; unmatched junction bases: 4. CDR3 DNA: TGTGCCAGCATTATACAGGGGGACTATGGCTACACCTTC. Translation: CASIIQGDYGYTF.

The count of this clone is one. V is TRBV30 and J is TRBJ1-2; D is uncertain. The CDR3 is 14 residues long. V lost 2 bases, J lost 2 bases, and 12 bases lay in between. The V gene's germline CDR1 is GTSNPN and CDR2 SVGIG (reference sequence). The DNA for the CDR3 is TGTGCCTGGAGTAATCTCCTGGGAAACTATGGCTACACCTTC. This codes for CAWSNLLGNYGYTF.

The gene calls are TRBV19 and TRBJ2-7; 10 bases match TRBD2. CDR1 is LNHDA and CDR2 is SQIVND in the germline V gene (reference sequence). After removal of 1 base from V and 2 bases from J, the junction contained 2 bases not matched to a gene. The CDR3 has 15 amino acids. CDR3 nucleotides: TGTGCCAGTAGTATAGCAACTAGCGGGGCCTACGAGCAGTACTTC. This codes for CASSIATSGAYEQYF.

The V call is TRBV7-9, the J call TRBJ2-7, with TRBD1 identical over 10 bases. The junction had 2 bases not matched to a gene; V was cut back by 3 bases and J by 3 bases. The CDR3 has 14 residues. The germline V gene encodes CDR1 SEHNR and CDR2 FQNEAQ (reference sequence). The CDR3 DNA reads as TGTGCCAGCAGCTTCCGGGACAGGGGCTACGAGCAGTACTTC. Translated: CASSFRDRGYEQYF.

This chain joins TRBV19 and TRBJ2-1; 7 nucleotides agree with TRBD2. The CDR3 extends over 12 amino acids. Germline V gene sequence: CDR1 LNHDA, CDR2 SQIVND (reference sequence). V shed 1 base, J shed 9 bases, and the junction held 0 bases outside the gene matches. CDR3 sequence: CASSIGGGEQFF. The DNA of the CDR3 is TGTGCCAGTAGTATAGGCGGGGGTGAGCAGTTCTTC.

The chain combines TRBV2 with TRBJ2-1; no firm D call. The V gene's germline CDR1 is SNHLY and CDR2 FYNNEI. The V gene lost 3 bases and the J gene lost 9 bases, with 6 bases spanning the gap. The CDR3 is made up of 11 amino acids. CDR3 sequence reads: CASSDRAEQFF. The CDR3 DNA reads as TGTGCCAGCAGTGACCGGGCTGAGCAGTTCTTC.

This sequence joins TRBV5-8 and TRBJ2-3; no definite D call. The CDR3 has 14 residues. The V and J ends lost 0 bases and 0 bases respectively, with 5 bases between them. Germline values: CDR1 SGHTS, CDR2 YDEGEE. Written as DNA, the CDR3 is TGTGCCAGCAGCTTGGTTAGTAGCACAGATACGCAGTATTTT. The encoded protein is CASSLVSSTDTQYF.

The CDR3 protein is CASSRTSGGANIQYF. CDR3 nucleotide sequence: TGTGCCAGTAGCCGTACTAGCGGGGGGGCGAACATTCAGTACTTC. The chain combines TRBV19 with TRBJ2-4; 13 nucleotides agree with TRBD2. The germline gives CDR1 LNHDA, CDR2 SQIVND (reference sequence). The J segment lost 7 bases and the V segment lost 6 bases, leaving 6 bases of the junction unmatched. The CDR3 runs to 15 residues.

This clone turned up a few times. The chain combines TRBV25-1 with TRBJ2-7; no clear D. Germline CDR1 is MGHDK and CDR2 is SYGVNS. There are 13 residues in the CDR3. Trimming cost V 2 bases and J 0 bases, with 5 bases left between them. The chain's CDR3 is CASSEVGSYEQYF. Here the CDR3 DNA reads TGTGCCAGCAGTGAAGTCGGCTCCTACGAGCAGTACTTC.

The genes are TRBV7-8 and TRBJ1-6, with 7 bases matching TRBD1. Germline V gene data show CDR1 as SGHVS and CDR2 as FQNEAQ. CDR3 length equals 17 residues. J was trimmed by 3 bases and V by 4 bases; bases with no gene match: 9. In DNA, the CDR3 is TGTGCCAGCAGCTCGGGACAGACTTCTTACTATAATTCACCCCTCCACTTT. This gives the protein CASSSGQTSYYNSPLHF. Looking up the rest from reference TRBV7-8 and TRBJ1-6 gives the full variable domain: GAGVSQSPRYKVAKRGQDVALRCDPISGHVSLFWYQQALGQGPEFLTYFQNEAQLDKSGLPSDRFFAERPEGSVSTLKIQRTQQEDSAVYLCASSSGQTSYYNSPLHFGNGTRLTVT.

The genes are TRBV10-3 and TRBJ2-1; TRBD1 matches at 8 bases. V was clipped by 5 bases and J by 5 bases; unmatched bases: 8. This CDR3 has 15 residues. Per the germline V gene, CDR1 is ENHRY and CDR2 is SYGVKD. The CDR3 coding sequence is TGTGCCATCAGTCCCACCGGGACAGGCAACAATGAGCAGTTCTTC. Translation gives CAISPTGTGNNEQFF.

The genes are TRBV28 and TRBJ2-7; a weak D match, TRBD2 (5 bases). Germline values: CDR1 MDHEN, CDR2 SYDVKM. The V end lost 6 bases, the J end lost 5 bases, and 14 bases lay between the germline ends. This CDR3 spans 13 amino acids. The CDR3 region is CASRPDPSHEQYF. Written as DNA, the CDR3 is TGTGCCAGCAGACCCGACCCTAGCCACGAGCAGTACTTC.

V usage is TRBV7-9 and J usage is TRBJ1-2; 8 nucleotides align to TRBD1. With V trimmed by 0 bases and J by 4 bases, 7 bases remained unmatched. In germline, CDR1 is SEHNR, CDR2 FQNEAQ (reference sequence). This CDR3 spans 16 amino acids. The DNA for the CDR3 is TGTGCCAGCAGCTTAGCCGCAGGGGGCGCGGGCTATGGCTACACCTTC. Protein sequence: CASSLAAGGAGYGYTF.

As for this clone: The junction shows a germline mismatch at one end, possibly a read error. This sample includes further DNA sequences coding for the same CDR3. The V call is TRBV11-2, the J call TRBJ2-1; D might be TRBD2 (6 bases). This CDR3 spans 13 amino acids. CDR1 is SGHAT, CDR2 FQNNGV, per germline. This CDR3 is CASSAAGPGEQFF. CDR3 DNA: TGCGCCAGCAGCGCCGCGGGGCCCGGTGAGCAGTTCTTC.

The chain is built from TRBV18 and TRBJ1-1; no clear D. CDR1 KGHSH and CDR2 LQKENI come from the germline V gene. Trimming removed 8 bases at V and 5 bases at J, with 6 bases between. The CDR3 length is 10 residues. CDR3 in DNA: TGTGCCAGCCGGGAGACTGAAGCTTTCTTT. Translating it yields CASRETEAFF.

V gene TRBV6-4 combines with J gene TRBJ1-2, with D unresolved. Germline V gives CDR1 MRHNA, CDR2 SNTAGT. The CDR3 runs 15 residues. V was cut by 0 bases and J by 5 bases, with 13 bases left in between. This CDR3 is CASSDSGEAIYGYTF. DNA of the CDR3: TGTGCCAGCAGTGACTCTGGGGAAGCGATATATGGCTACACCTTC.

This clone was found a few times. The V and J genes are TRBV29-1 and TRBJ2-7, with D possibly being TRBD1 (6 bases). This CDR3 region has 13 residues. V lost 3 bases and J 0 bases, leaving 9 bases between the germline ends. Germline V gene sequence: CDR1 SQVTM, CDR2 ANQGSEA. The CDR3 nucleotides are TGCAGCGTTGACAGGGGCGACTCCTACGAGCAGTACTTC. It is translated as CSVDRGDSYEQYF.